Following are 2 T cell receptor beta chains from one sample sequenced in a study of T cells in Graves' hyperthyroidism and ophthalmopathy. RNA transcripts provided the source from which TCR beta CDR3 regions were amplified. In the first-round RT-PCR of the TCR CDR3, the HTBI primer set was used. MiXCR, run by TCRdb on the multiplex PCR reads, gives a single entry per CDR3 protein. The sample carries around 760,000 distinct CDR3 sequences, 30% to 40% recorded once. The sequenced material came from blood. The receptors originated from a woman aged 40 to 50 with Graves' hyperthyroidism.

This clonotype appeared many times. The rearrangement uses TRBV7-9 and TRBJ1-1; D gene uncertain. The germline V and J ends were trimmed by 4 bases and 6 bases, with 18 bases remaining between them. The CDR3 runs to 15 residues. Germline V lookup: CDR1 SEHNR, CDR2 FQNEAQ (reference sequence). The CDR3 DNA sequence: TGTGCCAGCAGCTCCCCCCTTCCTGGATTGTCTGAAGCTTTCTTT. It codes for CASSSPLPGLSEAFF.

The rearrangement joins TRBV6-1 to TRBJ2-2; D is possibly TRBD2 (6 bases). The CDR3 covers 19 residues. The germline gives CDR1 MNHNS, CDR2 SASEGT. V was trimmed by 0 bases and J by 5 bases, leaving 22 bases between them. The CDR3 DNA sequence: TGTGCCAGCAGTGAAGCTTGGGTGGCAGCGGCTGGGGGGACCGGGGAGCTGTTTTTT. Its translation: CASSEAWVAAAGGTGELFF.